This T cell receptor (beta chain) appears in the sequencing data of a study of blood T cell repertoires in COVID-19. Study overall: Acute and convalescent COVID-19 specimens originated in the United States, Italy and Spain. PBMCs, B-cell-depleted T cells, or T cells were the source of the cDNA or gDNA that made up the material.

Researchers sorted participants into cohorts using their self-reported clinical history. How the authors handled the data: From reference gene primer amplification, estimates of nucleated cell counts were derived. Produced via immunoSEQ multiplex PCR; TCRdb's table is partial and in-frame only. V and J calls and clone size follow that table, whereas D and trimming were derived from the DNA. The sample has roughly 220,000 clones; approximately 86% are singletons. Trimming cost V 3 bases and J 10 bases; bases outside gene matches: 11. The germline gives CDR1 MDHEN, CDR2 SYDVKM. CDR3 length: 14 amino acids.

The chain is built from TRBV28 and TRBJ1-2; 7 bases align to TRBD1. The TCR originated in a woman aged 50 to 65 with acute COVID-19. Input material: PBMCs or T cells enriched from blood (not recorded which). This chain's CDR3 is CASSLQRQGRDYTF. The CDR3 nucleotides read TGTGCCAGCAGTTTGCAGAGACAGGGAAGAGACTACACCTTC.